The clone carrying this T cell receptor (beta chain) was detected a few times. At one boundary the junction diverges from the germline segment, which might be a read error. The repertoire was sequenced with immunoSEQ multiplex PCR; TCRdb's copy has only in-frame clones and lacks some. The repertoire includes some 250,000 clones, over 75% of them detected once, and 10% to 15% sits in the top ten. The data are from a study of control samples from healthy donors and cancer patients. The CDR3 sequence is 13 residues long. The V gene is TRBV23-1, the J gene TRBJ1-1; 8 positions match TRBD1. TRBV23-1 counts as an open reading frame of uncertain function. The clonotype comes from a woman in her sixties with lung cancer. The sequencing sample was made of PBMCs. CDR3 in DNA: TGCGCCAGCAGGCCCCGGGACAGGCAAAAGAACGACTTT. Protein product: CASRPRDRQKNDF.